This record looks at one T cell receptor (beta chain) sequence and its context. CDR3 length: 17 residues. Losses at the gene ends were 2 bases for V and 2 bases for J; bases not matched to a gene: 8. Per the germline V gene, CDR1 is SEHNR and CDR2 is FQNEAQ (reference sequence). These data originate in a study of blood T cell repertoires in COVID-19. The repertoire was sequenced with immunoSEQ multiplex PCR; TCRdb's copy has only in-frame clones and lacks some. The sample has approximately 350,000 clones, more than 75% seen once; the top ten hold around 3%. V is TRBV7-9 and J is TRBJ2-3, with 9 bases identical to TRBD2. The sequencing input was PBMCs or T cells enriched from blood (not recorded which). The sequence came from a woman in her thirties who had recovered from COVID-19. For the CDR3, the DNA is TGTGCCAGCAGCTTATTTGGACTAGCGAGAACCACAGATACGCAGTATTTT. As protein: CASSLFGLARTTDTQYF.